This T cell receptor (beta chain) was captured by sequencing in a study of shared clonotypes between healthy human individuals. The repertoire was sequenced with immunoSEQ multiplex PCR; TCRdb's copy has only in-frame clones and lacks some. The table includes 550,000 to 800,000 clones, less than 95% detected once. This clone was detected only once. V lost 5 bases, J lost 4 bases, and 15 bases lay in between. Per the germline V gene, CDR1 is SGHVS and CDR2 is FQNEAQ. This CDR3 has 15 residues. The chain has TRBV7-8 and TRBJ1-5; tentatively, D is TRBD1 (6 bases). This sequence originates from a man aged 18 to 35 in good health. Some clones in this sample may be carry-over from other donors' samples. The sample taken for sequencing was memory CD8+ T cells from PBMCs. Subset noted: CD45RO+ cells pooled with CCR7-negative TemRA cells. CDR3 in DNA: TGTGCCAGCAGCCTGTCTACAGGGCAGAATCAGCCCCAGCATTTT. Protein product: CASSLSTGQNQPQHF.